There are a few counts of the clone carrying this TCR beta chain. The antigen is unknown. Unmatched junction bases numbered 5, after V lost 6 bases and J lost 4 bases. This CDR3 contains 14 residues. The V gene's germline CDR1 is MNHEY and CDR2 SVGAGI. The entry originates in a study of beta chain features in type 1 diabetes. As for the study in general: What patients shared with healthy donors was a similar profile of age, gender and cell yields.

Using CD45RO/CCR7/CD25/CD127/CD95/CD27, CD4+ naive, central memory, regulatory and stem cell-like memory cells were sorted. Notes on the study in general: Type 1 diabetes patients had TCRB CDR3s that were shorter (moderately but significantly so) in all four CD4+ subsets.

Sequencing targeted expressed TCRB transcripts, as all isolated RNA had been reverse transcribed. This table comes from immunoSEQ multiplex PCR, and its TCRdb copy is limited to in-frame clones, with some not included. Counted here are about 340,000 clones, approximately 15% occurring once; the ten biggest clones make up roughly 0.015%. The sequenced sample consisted of naive CD4+ T cells from blood. The source is a woman between 18 and 29 years old with type 1 diabetes. This rearrangement joins TRBV6-5 to TRBJ2-3; TRBD1 matches 9 bases. The CDR3 spells CASSADRGADTQYF. The CDR3 nucleotides read TGTGCCAGCAGCGCGGACAGGGGAGCAGATACGCAGTATTTT.